The present TCR beta chain was sequenced within a study of radiotherapy plus CTLA-4 blockade in lung cancer. Background on the study: Disease control was present in roughly 29% of patients, and objective responses in approximately 18%. Study-wide findings and caveats: Alongside interferon-beta, early blood T cell clone dynamics were reportedly the best predictor of response.

The repertoire was sequenced with immunoSEQ multiplex PCR; TCRdb's copy has only in-frame clones and lacks some. The sample records tens of thousands of clones, 65% to 80% being singletons. In the case of this clone: No antigen is known for it.

CDR3 length equals 18 residues. With 0 bases removed from V and 2 bases from J, the gap between germline ends came to 21 bases. Germline V gene lookup returns CDR1 GTSNPN and CDR2 SVGIG (reference sequence). Chemo-refractory metastatic non-small-cell lung cancer patients were treated with focal radiation plus CTLA-4 blockade with ipilimumab. The receptor's source is a human donor with non-small cell lung cancer whose response to radiotherapy plus ipilimumab could not be evaluated. The V call is TRBV30, the J call TRBJ2-3; D possibly corresponds to TRBD1 (6 bases). The sequenced sample was peripheral blood, obtained from a patient treated with radiotherapy plus ipilimumab. CDR3 loop: CAWSVGQRTDRVTDTQYF. CDR3 bases: TGTGCCTGGAGTGTAGGCCAGAGGACGGACAGAGTCACAGATACGCAGTATTTT.